The sequence of this TCR beta chain was determined in a study of blood T cell repertoires in COVID-19. The wider study: COVID-19 samples, acute and convalescent, were from the United States, Italy and Spain.

Germline V gene lookup returns CDR1 MNHEY and CDR2 SVGEGT. This CDR3 comprises 16 residues. Trimming removed 5 bases at V and 0 bases at J, with 14 bases between. Authors' processing steps: Estimates of nucleated cell counts were drawn from the amplification of reference gene primers. Profiled with immunoSEQ multiplex PCR; TCRdb holds only in-frame clones, not every one. Clone size and the V and J calls come from that table; the DNA yielded D and trimming. The sample has over 45,000 clones, 90% seen once. The source material was peripheral blood. The V gene is TRBV6-2 or TRBV6-3, the J gene TRBJ2-4, with a tentative D call TRBD1 (5 bases). The clonotype originates from a man in his 70s with acute or convalescent COVID-19. CDR3: CASSPARVGAKNIQYF. Here the CDR3 DNA reads TGTGCCAGCAGTCCCGCCAGGGTTGGAGCCAAAAACATTCAGTACTTC.